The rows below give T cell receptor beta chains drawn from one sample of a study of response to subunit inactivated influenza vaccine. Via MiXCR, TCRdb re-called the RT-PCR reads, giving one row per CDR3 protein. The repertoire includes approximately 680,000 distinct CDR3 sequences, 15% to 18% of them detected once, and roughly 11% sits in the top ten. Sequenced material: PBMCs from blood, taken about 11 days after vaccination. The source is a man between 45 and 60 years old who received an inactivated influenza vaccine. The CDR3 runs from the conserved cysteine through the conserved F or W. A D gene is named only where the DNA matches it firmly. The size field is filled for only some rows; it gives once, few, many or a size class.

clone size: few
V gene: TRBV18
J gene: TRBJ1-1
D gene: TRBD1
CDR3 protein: CASSPSMTGVNTEAFF
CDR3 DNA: TGTGCCAGCTCACCGTCCATGACAGGGGTGAACACTGAAGCTTTCTTT

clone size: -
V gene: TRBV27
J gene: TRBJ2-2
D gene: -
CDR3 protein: CASSNQGSKTGELFF
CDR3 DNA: TGTGCCAGCAGTAACCAGGGGTCAAAGACCGGGGAGCTGTTTTTT

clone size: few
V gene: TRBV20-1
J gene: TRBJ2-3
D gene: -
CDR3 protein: CSARDLRNRGPDTQYF
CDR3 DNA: TGCAGTGCTAGAGACCTGCGGAACCGCGGACCAGATACGCAGTATTTT

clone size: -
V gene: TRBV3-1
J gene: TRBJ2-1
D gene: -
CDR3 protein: CASSQAPGTEQGIYNEQFF
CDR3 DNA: TGTGCCAGCAGCCAAGCTCCCGGCACAGAGCAAGGAATCTACAATGAGCAGTTCTTC

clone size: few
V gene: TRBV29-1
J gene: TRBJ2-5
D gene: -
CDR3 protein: CSVEDPYIQDSKETQYF
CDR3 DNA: TGCAGCGTTGAAGATCCATACATTCAGGACAGCAAAGAGACCCAGTACTTC

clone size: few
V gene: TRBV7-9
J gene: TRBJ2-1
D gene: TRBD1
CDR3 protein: CASSLPDRGVNEQFF
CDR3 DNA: TGTGCCAGCAGCTTACCGGACAGGGGCGTCAATGAGCAGTTCTTC

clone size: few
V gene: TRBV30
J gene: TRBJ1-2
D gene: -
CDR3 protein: CASSEGSTNYGYTF
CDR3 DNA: TGTGCCTCCTCGGAGGGCTCCACTAACTATGGCTACACCTTC

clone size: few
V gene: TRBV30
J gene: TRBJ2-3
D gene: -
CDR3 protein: CAWSISGNTDTQYF
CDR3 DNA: TGTGCCTGGAGTATCAGTGGCAACACAGATACGCAGTATTTT

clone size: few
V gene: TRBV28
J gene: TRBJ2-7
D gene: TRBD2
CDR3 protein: CASRPSGKRDSYEQYF
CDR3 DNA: TGTGCCAGCAGACCTAGCGGGAAAAGGGACTCCTACGAGCAGTACTTC

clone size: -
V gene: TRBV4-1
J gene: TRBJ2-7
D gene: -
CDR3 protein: CASSQPRFLAGSRYEQYF
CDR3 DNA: TGCGCCAGCAGCCAACCCCGCTTTTTGGCAGGGTCCAGGTACGAGCAGTACTTC

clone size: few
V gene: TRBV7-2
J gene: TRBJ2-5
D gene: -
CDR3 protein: CASSLSGRGRETQYF
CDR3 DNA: TGTGCCAGCAGCTTATCCGGGAGAGGTCGAGAGACCCAGTACTTC

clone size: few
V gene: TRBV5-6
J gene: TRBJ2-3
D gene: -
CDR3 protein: CASSDPGGTTDTQYF
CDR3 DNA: TGTGCCAGCAGCGATCCAGGGGGGACTACAGATACGCAGTATTTT

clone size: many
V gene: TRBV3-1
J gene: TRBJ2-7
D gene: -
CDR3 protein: CASSQGTDYEQYF
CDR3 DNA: TGTGCCAGCAGCCAAGGGACAGATTACGAGCAGTACTTC

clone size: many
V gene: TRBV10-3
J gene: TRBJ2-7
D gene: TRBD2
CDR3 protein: CAISESLAGPKSYEQYF
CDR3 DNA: TGTGCCATCAGTGAGTCTCTAGCGGGACCGAAGTCCTACGAGCAGTACTTC

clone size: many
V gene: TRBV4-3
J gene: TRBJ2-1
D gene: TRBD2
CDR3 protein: CASSQDTSGVGDEQFF
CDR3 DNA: TGCGCCAGCAGCCAAGATACTAGCGGGGTCGGAGATGAGCAGTTCTTC

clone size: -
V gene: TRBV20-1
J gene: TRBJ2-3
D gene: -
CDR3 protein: CSARTLTDTQYF
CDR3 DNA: TGCAGTGCTAGGACGCTAACAGATACGCAGTATTTT

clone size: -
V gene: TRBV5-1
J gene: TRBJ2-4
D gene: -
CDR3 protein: CASSGHLAKNIQYF
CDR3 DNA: TGCGCCAGCAGCGGACATCTAGCCAAAAACATTCAGTACTTC